These 30 T cell receptor beta chains were all obtained from the same sample, sequenced in a study of blood T cell repertoires in COVID-19. Profiling relied on immunoSEQ multiplex PCR, and the TCRdb table lists in-frame clones only, not all of them. Here the sample spans 95,000 to 150,000 clones, around 83% being singletons. Material: peripheral blood. These receptor sequences come from a man between 60 and 75 years old with acute or convalescent COVID-19.

V gene TRBV7-2 combines with J gene TRBJ2-2; D might be TRBD1 (6 bases). The CDR3 loop spans 16 amino acids. V was cut by 1 base and J by 5 bases, with 14 bases left in between. CDR1 and CDR2 from the germline V gene are SGHTA and FQGNSA. For the CDR3, the DNA is TGTGCCAGCAGCTTAGAAGCCGGGACACCTACCGGGGAGCTGTTTTTT. Translated: CASSLEAGTPTGELFF.

The chain couples TRBV13 to TRBJ1-1; D not certain. Germline loops: CDR1 PRHDT, CDR2 FYEKMQ (reference sequence). This CDR3 has 13 residues. The V gene lost 6 bases and the J gene lost 1 base, with 9 bases spanning the gap. The CDR3 DNA reads as TGTGCCAGCAGTTCTCAGGAGAACACTGAAGCTTTCTTT. It codes for CASSSQENTEAFF.

The sample holds one count of this clone. The chain couples TRBV5-1 to TRBJ1-1, with 8 bases fitting TRBD1. V lost 4 bases, J lost 3 bases, and 5 bases stayed unmatched. The length of the CDR3 is 14 residues. Germline V gene sequence: CDR1 SGHRS, CDR2 YFSETQ. CDR3: CASSIGQGHTEAFF. The CDR3 nucleotides read TGCGCCAGCAGCATTGGACAGGGACACACTGAAGCTTTCTTT. The full variable domain, in which reference TRBV5-1 and TRBJ1-1 provide the parts outside the CDR3, is KAGVTQTPRYLIKTRGQQVTLSCSPISGHRSVSWYQQTPGQGLQFLFEYFSETQRNKGNFPGRFSGRQFSNSRSEMNVSTLELGDSALYLCASSIGQGHTEAFFGQGTRLTVV.

V is TRBV3-1 (or the pseudogene TRBV3-2) and J is TRBJ2-7; D is possibly TRBD2 (6 bases). V dropped 0 bases and J dropped 0 bases, with 6 bases sitting between them. This CDR3 has 14 amino acids. CDR1 is LGHDT and CDR2 is YNNKEL in the germline V gene (reference sequence). CDR3 in DNA: TGTGCCAGCAGCCAAGAGGGACTCTCCTACGAGCAGTACTTC. Its translation is CASSQEGLSYEQYF.

This clone was seen a single time. V and J are TRBV7-9 and TRBJ1-2, with 9 bases matching TRBD1. Germline V CDR1 and CDR2: SEHNR, FQNEAQ (reference sequence). V trimming: 5 bases; J trimming: 6 bases; junction bases outside the gene matches: 10. The CDR3 covers 15 residues. CDR3 residues: CASSPLSTGGNGYTF. The CDR3 DNA follows: TGTGCCAGCAGCCCCCTTTCGACAGGGGGAAATGGCTACACCTTC.

The sample holds one count of this clone. V and J are TRBV19 and TRBJ1-3, with D possibly TRBD1 on 6 matching bases. Germline V CDR1 and CDR2: LNHDA, SQIVND (reference sequence). This CDR3 comprises 18 residues. Trimming took 4 bases from V and 1 from J, leaving 20 bases between them. This chain's CDR3 is CASSRPGTPIQSGNTIYF. For the CDR3, the DNA is TGTGCCAGTAGTAGACCTGGGACACCTATCCAATCTGGAAACACCATATATTTT.

The gene calls are TRBV28 and TRBJ1-3; perhaps TRBD1 as D (5 bases). Germline lookup yields CDR1 MDHEN and CDR2 SYDVKM. CDR3 length equals 14 residues. The germline V and J ends were trimmed by 7 bases and 4 bases, with 14 bases remaining between them. This chain's CDR3 is CASTLTDSGNTIYF. In DNA, the CDR3 is TGTGCCAGCACCTTGACAGATTCCGGAAACACCATATATTTT.

This chain joins TRBV5-1 and TRBJ2-7; 10 bases are a match to TRBD1. The V segment lost 1 base and the J segment 5 bases; nucleotides outside the gene matches: 3. CDR1 is SGHRS and CDR2 is YFSETQ in the germline V gene. The CDR3 loop spans 14 amino acids. The CDR3, as DNA: TGCGCCAGCAGCTTGCGACAGGGGGCCAACGAGCAGTACTTC. This encodes CASSLRQGANEQYF.

The gene calls are TRBV7-6 and TRBJ2-7; 12 bases agree with TRBD1. From germline, CDR1 is SGHVS and CDR2 FNYEAQ. The CDR3 has 16 amino acids. Trimming at V came to 4 bases and at J to 3 bases, leaving 7 bases not matched to a gene. Written as DNA, the CDR3 is TGTGCCAGCAGCTCCGGGACAGGGGGCCTCGGCTACGAGCAGTACTTC. As protein: CASSSGTGGLGYEQYF.

V gene TRBV5-5 combines with J gene TRBJ2-1, with 10 bases aligning to TRBD1. CDR3 length: 13 residues. After removal of 7 bases from V and 8 bases from J, the junction contained 6 bases not matched to a gene. Germline-derived CDR1 and CDR2 are SGHKS and YYEKEE (reference sequence). The CDR3 nucleotides are TGTGCCAGCTCCGGGACAGGGGTTTATGAGCAGTTCTTC. This codes for CASSGTGVYEQFF. The variable domain in full, completed from reference TRBV5-5 and TRBJ2-1, reads DAGVTQSPTHLIKTRGQQVTLRCSPISGHKSVSWYQQVLGQGPQFIFQYYEKEERGRGNFPDRFSARQFPNYSSELNVNALLLGDSALYLCASSGTGVYEQFFGPGTRLTVL.

The rearrangement uses TRBV30 and TRBJ1-1; no reliable D call. CDR3 length: 13 amino acids. Germline V gene sequence: CDR1 GTSNPN, CDR2 SVGIG (reference sequence). The V end was cut by 4 bases, the J end by 4 bases, with 13 bases between. The CDR3 nucleotides are TGTGCCTGGAACACCATAACGGGCACTGAAGCTTTCTTT. Its protein is CAWNTITGTEAFF.

V gene TRBV11-2 combines with J gene TRBJ2-4, with TRBD1 matching over 8 bases. CDR3 length equals 15 residues. Trimming at V came to 1 base and at J to 4 bases, leaving 3 bases not matched to a gene. Per germline, CDR1 SGHAT and CDR2 FQNNGV. The CDR3 DNA reads TGTGCCAGCAGCTTAGTTTGGACAGGGAAAAACATTCAGTACTTC. Translation gives CASSLVWTGKNIQYF.

J is TRBJ1-1 and V is TRBV15, with D perhaps TRBD1 (6 bases). V was clipped by 3 bases and J by 1 base, with 15 bases between them. Germline-derived CDR1 and CDR2 are LNHNV and YYDKDF (reference sequence). CDR3 length: 16 residues. CDR3 sequence (DNA): TGTGCCACCAGCAGGCCGCGAGACAGGCCGAACACTGAAGCTTTCTTT. Protein product: CATSRPRDRPNTEAFF.

The V and J genes are TRBV5-8 and TRBJ2-3, with 9 bases that match TRBD1. This CDR3 spans 15 amino acids. V shed 3 bases and J 1 base; nucleotides not matched to a gene: 3. CDR1 and CDR2 (germline): SGHTS, YDEGEE. The CDR3: CASSYYRGRTDTQYF. The CDR3 DNA is TGTGCCAGCAGCTACTACAGGGGGCGCACAGATACGCAGTATTTT.

The gene calls are TRBV5-1 and TRBJ2-4; TRBD2 aligns across 7 bases. CDR1 and CDR2 (germline): SGHRS, YFSETQ. The junction had 7 bases not matched to a gene; V was cut back by 1 base and J by 0 bases. The CDR3 sequence is 17 residues long. CDR3 DNA sequence: TGCGCCAGCAGCTTGAGCGGGACTACTATAGCCAAAAACATTCAGTACTTC. Protein product: CASSLSGTTIAKNIQYF.

The gene calls are TRBV6-2 or TRBV6-3 and TRBJ1-5; the D gene is possibly TRBD1 (6 bases). The CDR3 totals 14 residues. The germline gives CDR1 MNHEY, CDR2 SVGEGT. V was pared by 6 bases and J by 5 bases, with 14 bases between. This CDR3 reads CASSPTGNHQPQHF. The CDR3 nucleotides are TGTGCCAGCAGCCCTACAGGGAACCATCAGCCCCAGCATTTT.

The genes are TRBV10-1 and TRBJ1-1; D ambiguous. With 0 bases removed from V and 1 base from J, the gap between germline ends came to 6 bases. This CDR3 spans 14 amino acids. Per the germline V gene, CDR1 is WNHNN and CDR2 is SYGVQD (reference sequence). Written as DNA, the CDR3 is TGCGCCAGCAGTGAGTCGCGGTCGAACACTGAAGCTTTCTTT. Translated, it gives CASSESRSNTEAFF.

V gene TRBV9 combines with J gene TRBJ1-1, with a weak D call TRBD1 (5 bases). Germline V gene lookup returns CDR1 SGDLS and CDR2 YYNGEE. The length of the CDR3 is 13 residues. Between the trimmed V and J ends, which lost 4 bases and 10 bases, there was a span of 17 bases. The CDR3 nucleotides are TGTGCCAGCAGCCCCCTCCCCGAGCAGGGAGCTTTCTTT. Protein product: CASSPLPEQGAFF.

The gene calls are TRBV7-2 and TRBJ1-1, with a tentative D call TRBD1 (5 bases). Germline assignment: CDR1 SGHTA and CDR2 FQGNSA. CDR3 length: 13 amino acids. The V end was cut by 6 bases, the J end by 0 bases, with 8 bases between. The CDR3 loop is CASSSRVNTEAFF. DNA for the CDR3: TGTGCCAGCAGTTCCAGGGTGAACACTGAAGCTTTCTTT.

V is TRBV28 and J is TRBJ2-4, with TRBD1 identical over 9 bases. Germline lookup yields CDR1 MDHEN and CDR2 SYDVKM. This CDR3 comprises 18 residues. J was trimmed by 0 bases and V by 2 bases; bases with no gene match: 8. The CDR3 loop reads CASSLVGQGGLAKNIQYF. Here the CDR3 DNA reads TGTGCCAGCAGTTTAGTGGGACAGGGTGGTTTAGCCAAAAACATTCAGTACTTC.

The rearrangement uses TRBV5-4 and TRBJ1-4, with TRBD1 as a possible D gene (5 bases). The germline V gene has CDR1 SGHNT and CDR2 YYREEE (reference sequence). The CDR3 consists of 12 residues. The V end was cut by 4 bases, the J end by 10 bases, with 11 bases between. The CDR3 nucleotides are TGTGCCAGCAGCCAGGACATGGGAAAACTGTTTTTT. It is translated as CASSQDMGKLFF.

The count of this clone is one. This chain uses TRBV3-1 (or the pseudogene TRBV3-2) with TRBJ1-2; D possibly corresponds to TRBD1 (5 bases). Deletions cut 5 bases from V and 8 bases from J, with 18 bases between. The CDR3 length is 14 residues. Germline V gene sequence: CDR1 LGHDT, CDR2 YNNKEL (reference sequence). The CDR3 bases are TGTGCCAGCAGCTTCTACAGTGCCAGGGAAGGCTACACCTTC. It encodes CASSFYSAREGYTF.

J is TRBJ2-7 and V is TRBV9; TRBD2 matches at 8 bases. Germline V gives CDR1 SGDLS, CDR2 YYNGEE. CDR3 length equals 15 residues. After removal of 0 bases from V and 4 bases from J, the junction contained 6 bases not matched to a gene. Here the CDR3 reads CASSVASGRRYEQYF. The CDR3 DNA is TGTGCCAGCAGCGTAGCAAGCGGGAGACGGTACGAGCAGTACTTC.

The sample holds a few counts of this clone. The gene calls are TRBV10-1 and TRBJ2-3, with D maybe TRBD2 (5 bases). Looked up from germline, CDR1 is WNHNN and CDR2 is SYGVQD (reference sequence). CDR3 length: 15 residues. V gave up 4 bases and J gave up 8 bases, with 19 bases separating them. CDR3 DNA sequence: TGCGCCAGCAGTGGTCGTACGGGATTCGGCGGTACGCAGTATTTT. It codes for CASSGRTGFGGTQYF.

The V call is TRBV29-1, the J call TRBJ2-2; a weak D match, TRBD1 (6 bases). CDR1 SQVTM and CDR2 ANQGSEA come from the germline V gene. The CDR3 is 16 residues long. V gave up 6 bases and J gave up 0 bases, with 17 bases separating them. This CDR3 is CSVQGGQGSNTGELFF. The DNA of the CDR3 is TGCAGCGTCCAAGGTGGGCAGGGGTCGAACACCGGGGAGCTGTTTTTT.

The chain combines TRBV5-6 with TRBJ2-7; D not certain. Germline V gene data show CDR1 as SGHDT and CDR2 as YYEEEE. This CDR3 spans 14 amino acids. Trimming pared 1 base from V and 0 bases from J, leaving 8 bases between. The CDR3 sequence: CASSLRQDSYEQYF. CDR3 bases: TGTGCCAGCAGCTTGAGGCAGGACTCCTACGAGCAGTACTTC.

The V call is TRBV5-1, the J call TRBJ2-1; 13 bases fit TRBD2. The length of the CDR3 is 15 residues. The germline V gene has CDR1 SGHRS and CDR2 YFSETQ. V lost 4 bases to trimming and J lost 11 bases; unmatched junction nucleotides: 9. The CDR3 DNA reads as TGCGCCAGCAGCACCGGACTAGCGGGAGAGATTAAGCAGTTCTTC. Translated: CASSTGLAGEIKQFF.

The chain carries TRBV12-3 or TRBV12-4 and TRBJ1-2; D is unclear. The CDR3 contains 12 residues. V dropped 3 bases and J dropped 4 bases, with 6 bases sitting between them. The CDR3 reads CASSFTGYGYTF. CDR3 in DNA: TGTGCCAGCAGTTTTACCGGCTATGGCTACACCTTC.

V usage is TRBV27 and J usage is TRBJ2-7; TRBD1 agrees at 7 bases. The V and J ends lost 5 bases and 0 bases, in that order; junction bases with no gene match: 7. Per germline, CDR1 MNHEY and CDR2 SMNVEV (reference sequence). The CDR3 has 15 residues. The DNA of the CDR3 is TGTGCCAGCAGTGTCCCGGGACAGACCTCCTACGAGCAGTACTTC. This sequence encodes CASSVPGQTSYEQYF.

This chain connects TRBV28 to TRBJ1-2, with TRBD1 matching 7 bases. J lost 8 bases, V lost 5 bases, and 14 bases had no gene match. Germline assignment: CDR1 MDHEN and CDR2 SYDVKM. The CDR3 has 15 residues. The CDR3 loop reads CASSARTGVQEGYTF. CDR3 sequence (DNA): TGTGCCAGCAGTGCCAGAACAGGGGTCCAGGAGGGCTACACCTTC.